These T cell receptor beta chains were read from a single sample in a study of T cell clones after liver transplantation. Using immunoSEQ multiplex PCR, the repertoire was profiled, and TCRdb retains in-frame clones only, with some absent. The repertoire includes 9,000 to 10,000 clones, around 70% of them detected once, and over 20% sits in the top ten. The sequences come from CD8+ T cells from blood, collected at the roughly 16-month timepoint. The receptors derive from a human patient who received a liver transplant. A share of the T cells may be of graft donor origin. CDR3s include the opening cysteine and the closing phenylalanine or tryptophan. A D gene is named only where the DNA matches it firmly. Only some rows state a clone size, as once, few, many or a class for expanded clones.

clone size	V gene	D gene	J gene	CDR3 DNA	CDR3 protein
-	TRBV6-1	-	TRBJ2-7	TGTGCCAGCAGTGAGGGTTATCGGTACGAGCAGTACTTC	CASSEGYRYEQYF
few	TRBV7-2	TRBD2	TRBJ2-1	TGTGCCAGCAGCTTAACTAGCGGGCCTTACAATGAGCAGTTCTTC	CASSLTSGPYNEQFF
-	TRBV7-9	-	TRBJ2-5	TGTGCCAGCAGCTTCGGACTCCGAGACCTCCAAGAGACCCAGTACTTC	CASSFGLRDLQETQYF
-	TRBV27	TRBD2	TRBJ2-3	TGTGCCAGCAGTTCCCCCAATACCCCCCTCCCGAAGCGGGGGAAGGCAGATACGCAGTATTTT	CASSSPNTPLPKRGKADTQYF
-	TRBV21-1	-	TRBJ2-3	TGTGCCAGCAGCAAATCCGGGACTAGCGGGGGGGCGACAGATACGCAGTATTTT	CASSKSGTSGGATDTQYF
-	TRBV11-2	-	TRBJ2-5	TGTGCCAGCAGCTTAGCCGAAACACGGGCGACCGGAAAGGAGACCCAGTACTTC	CASSLAETRATGKETQYF
-	TRBV7-8	-	TRBJ2-1	TGTGCCAGCAGCTTAGACCCCTTTCAGGTTCGTTACAATGAGCAGTTCTTC	CASSLDPFQVRYNEQFF
-	TRBV4-2	TRBD1	TRBJ2-7	TGTGCCAGCAGCCAAGAGACAGGGTCCTCCTACGAGCAGTACTTC	CASSQETGSSYEQYF
-	TRBV6-6	TRBD2	TRBJ2-5	TGTGCCAGCAGTTACGGGACTAGCGGAGAGACCCAGTACTTC	CASSYGTSGETQYF
-	TRBV27	-	TRBJ1-1	TGTGCCAGCAGCTTTCGCCCTTTAGGGACTGAAGCTTTCTTT	CASSFRPLGTEAFF
-	TRBV4-3	TRBD1	TRBJ1-4	TGCGCCAGCAGCCAAGGGTTAGGGGGCAAGTTTGAAAAACTGTTTTTT	CASSQGLGGKFEKLFF
-	TRBV11-2	-	TRBJ2-5	TGTGCCAGCAGCTCCTGGGAGACCCAGTACTTC	CASSSWETQYF
-	TRBV5-8	-	TRBJ2-1	TGTGCCAGCAGCTTGGCCGAGACGGAGAGCTCCTACAATGAGCAGTTCTTC	CASSLAETESSYNEQFF
-	TRBV5-1	TRBD1	TRBJ2-7	TGCGCCAGCAGCTCCACGGGGACAGGGGGTTACGAGCAGTACTTC	CASSSTGTGGYEQYF
-	TRBV29-1	-	TRBJ2-1	TGCAGCGGAAAGGGCGGGACACCAGACAATGAGCAGTTCTTC	CSGKGGTPDNEQFF
-	TRBV6-5	-	TRBJ1-5	TGTGCCAGCAGCCCCAGGGGCATTAGCAATCAGCCCCAGCATTTT	CASSPRGISNQPQHF
few	TRBV14	-	TRBJ1-2	TGTGCCAGCAGCTTAGATGACTATGGCTACACCTTC	CASSLDDYGYTF
-	TRBV19	-	TRBJ2-7	TGTGCCAGTAGTATGGGGGCCCCCTACGAGCAGTACTTC	CASSMGAPYEQYF
-	TRBV19	-	TRBJ2-2	TGTGCCAGTAGTATGGACGGATTGAACACCGGGGAGCTGTTTTTT	CASSMDGLNTGELFF
-	TRBV4-2	TRBD2	TRBJ2-1	TGTGCCAGCAGCCAAGGGACTAGCGGGGGGGCCAATGAGCAGTTCTTC	CASSQGTSGGANEQFF
few	TRBV27	-	TRBJ2-3	TGTGCCAGCATGACGGACCTCACAGATACGCAGTATTTT	CASMTDLTDTQYF
-	TRBV19	TRBD1	TRBJ2-7	TGTGCCAGTAGCAAAGTGGGGACAGCCTACGAGCAGTACTTC	CASSKVGTAYEQYF
-	TRBV5-6	-	TRBJ2-7	TGTGCCAGCAGCTTCGGTGGGGGCTTCTCCTACGAGCAGTACTTC	CASSFGGGFSYEQYF
-	TRBV4-3	TRBD2	TRBJ2-1	TGCGCCAGCAGCAAGACCGGACTAGCGGACGAGCAGTTCTTC	CASSKTGLADEQFF
large	TRBV6-5	TRBD2	TRBJ2-5	TGTGCCAGCCATACCTTTGGGGGGGAGGAGGAGACCCAGTACTTC	CASHTFGGEEETQYF
-	TRBV5-8	TRBD2	TRBJ2-3	TGTGCCAGCAGCTTGGGTGTAGCGGGAGGGCCGGTGGGCACAGATACGCAGTATTTT	CASSLGVAGGPVGTDTQYF
-	TRBV7-9	-	TRBJ1-2	TGTGCCAGCAGCTTAGGGGCCCCCGGGAGCTATGGCTACACCTTC	CASSLGAPGSYGYTF
few	TRBV19	-	TRBJ1-2	TGTGCCAGTAGTATAGGCATGGGGGGCTCTGGCTACACCTTC	CASSIGMGGSGYTF
-	TRBV27	-	TRBJ1-2	TGTGCCAGCAGTGCAGACACACTGAACTATGGCTACACCTTC	CASSADTLNYGYTF
-	TRBV12-5	-	TRBJ2-2	TGTGCTAGTGGTTTGGTACTAAGTGGCGCGAACACCGGGGAGCTGTTTTTT	CASGLVLSGANTGELFF
medium-sized	TRBV19	-	TRBJ1-3	TGTGCCAGTAACCCAACCGCTGGAAACACCATATATTTT	CASNPTAGNTIYF
-	TRBV13	-	TRBJ1-4	TGTGCCAGCAGCTTAGTGGCCTCACAAAAACTGTTTTTT	CASSLVASQKLFF
-	TRBV11-2	-	TRBJ2-1	TGTGCCAGCAGCTTGGGACTCCCCCCCTCCTACAATGAGCAGTTCTTC	CASSLGLPPSYNEQFF
-	TRBV28	TRBD1	TRBJ1-6	TGTGCCAGCAGCCTTACAGGGGTGGATAATTCACCCCTCCACTTT	CASSLTGVDNSPLHF
-	TRBV15	TRBD1	TRBJ2-1	TGTGCCACCAGCAGCTCGGGACAGGGAGGGAGTGAGCAGTTCTTC	CATSSSGQGGSEQFF
-	TRBV19	-	TRBJ1-5	TGTGCCAGTAGTATATACAGGGAAAGCAATCAGCCCCAGCATTTT	CASSIYRESNQPQHF
-	TRBV9	TRBD2	TRBJ2-1	TGTGCCAGCAGCTCTAACCTCGCTAGCGGGAGGACAAGCGATGAGCAGTTCTTC	CASSSNLASGRTSDEQFF
-	TRBV21-1	-	TRBJ1-5	TGTGCCAGCAGCAAAAAGCCCCCGGTCGGGGGGCCCCAGCATTTT	CASSKKPPVGGPQHF
medium-sized	TRBV7-6	TRBD1	TRBJ2-2	TGTGCCAGCAGCTTAGCTGGGACAGGTTGGTCAGCCGGGGAGCTGTTTTTT	CASSLAGTGWSAGELFF
-	TRBV19	-	TRBJ1-5	TGTGCCAGTAGTATTCCGCAGGATTATAGCAATCAGCCCCAGCATTTT	CASSIPQDYSNQPQHF
once	TRBV4-3	-	TRBJ2-1	TGCGCCAGCAGCCAATCCGGGAGCTCCTACAATGAGCAGTTCTTC	CASSQSGSSYNEQFF
-	TRBV5-4	TRBD1	TRBJ2-1	TGTGCCAGCAGCTTTGACAGGGGGTATGAGCAGTTCTTC	CASSFDRGYEQFF
medium-sized	TRBV6-5	-	TRBJ1-2	TGTGCCAGCAGTTACTCGAGCGCCCGAGGCTACACCTTC	CASSYSSARGYTF
-	TRBV9	-	TRBJ1-5	TGTGCCAGCAGCGTAGGTCTTGGTAGCAATCAGCCCCAGCATTTT	CASSVGLGSNQPQHF
-	TRBV18	-	TRBJ1-5	TGTGCCAGCTCACCTGTCGGGACAAAATTAGGTCAGCCCCAGCATTTT	CASSPVGTKLGQPQHF
-	TRBV6-1	-	TRBJ2-6	TGTGCCAGCACCTCGGAGGACTCTGGGGCCAACGTCCTGACTTTC	CASTSEDSGANVLTF
-	TRBV6-5	-	TRBJ1-1	TGTGCCAGCAGTTACCATGGGATCATGAACACTGAAGCTTTCTTT	CASSYHGIMNTEAFF
-	TRBV11-2	TRBD2	TRBJ2-1	TGTGCCAGCAGCTCCGGACTAGCGGGAGGATTCCACAATGAGCAGTTCTTC	CASSSGLAGGFHNEQFF
-	TRBV27	-	TRBJ2-4	TGTGCCAGCAGTTCCTGGACGGGCCGGAACAAAAACATTCAGTACTTC	CASSSWTGRNKNIQYF